Shown below are 29 T cell receptor beta chains from a single sample sequenced in a study of cytomegalovirus exposure and HLA in healthy donors. It was with 60 Vbeta and 13 Jbeta primers that the PCR ran. Assay used: immunoSEQ multiplex PCR; TCRdb lists only in-frame clones, some missing. The sample shows about 120,000 clones, around 79% of them seen only once. Sequenced: PBMCs. These receptors all stem from a middle-aged woman in good health and CMV-seronegative.

The rearrangement joins TRBV6-6 to TRBJ2-1; 15 bases are shared with TRBD2. The CDR3 covers 15 residues. The germline gives CDR1 MNHNY, CDR2 SVGAGI (reference sequence). V lost 6 bases and J lost 7; bases outside the gene matches: 4. CDR3 loop: CASRTGTSGRNEQFF. The CDR3 DNA reads as TGTGCCAGCAGAACCGGGACTAGCGGGAGGAATGAGCAGTTCTTC.

The chain combines TRBV28 with TRBJ2-7, with TRBD1 matching over 8 bases. This CDR3 has 12 residues. J was trimmed by 7 bases and V by 6 bases; bases with no gene match: 5. Germline CDR1 is MDHEN and CDR2 is SYDVKM. The CDR3 spells CASRRTGQEQYF. The CDR3 nucleotides are TGTGCCAGCAGGCGGACAGGGCAAGAGCAGTACTTC.

Written as DNA, the CDR3 is TGTGCCAGCAGCTTAGCAGCGACTAGCGGTCAGAGCAATGAGCAGTTCTTC. As protein: CASSLAATSGQSNEQFF. V and J are TRBV7-9 and TRBJ2-1; TRBD2 matches 9 bases. Looked up from germline, CDR1 is SEHNR and CDR2 is FQNEAQ (reference sequence). Trimming at V came to 0 bases and at J to 6 bases, leaving 9 bases not matched to a gene. The CDR3 consists of 17 residues.

The chain carries TRBV9 and TRBJ2-5; perhaps TRBD1 as D (6 bases). There are 15 residues in the CDR3. The germline V gene has CDR1 SGDLS and CDR2 YYNGEE. Deletions cut 3 bases from V and 3 bases from J, with 15 bases between. In DNA, the CDR3 is TGTGCCAGCAGCGGTGGGACACTTGCCGAAGAGACCCAGTACTTC. Its translation: CASSGGTLAEETQYF.

V is TRBV6-6 and J is TRBJ2-5; D may be TRBD2 (5 bases). The ends were cut back, 9 bases at V and 3 bases at J, with 17 bases in the middle. The CDR3 extends over 14 amino acids. Germline V gene lookup returns CDR1 MNHNY and CDR2 SVGAGI (reference sequence). DNA of the CDR3: TGTGCCAGTGACTATCTAGGGAGTAAAGAGACCCAGTACTTC. It encodes CASDYLGSKETQYF.

This rearrangement joins TRBV7-6 to TRBJ2-2; a weak D match, TRBD2 (6 bases). There are 15 residues in the CDR3. Germline-derived CDR1 and CDR2 are SGHVS and FNYEAQ. V lost 5 bases to trimming and J lost 0 bases, with 10 bases between them. The CDR3 DNA reads TGTGCCAGCAGCCGGGCGGGGACGAACACCGGGGAGCTGTTTTTT. Its translation: CASSRAGTNTGELFF.

The rearrangement links TRBV18 to TRBJ1-1; TRBD1 aligns across 10 bases. The germline V gene has CDR1 KGHSH and CDR2 LQKENI. The CDR3 extends over 15 amino acids. V shed 5 bases, J shed 4 bases, and the junction held 7 bases outside the gene matches. CDR3 region: CASSRDRGGITEAFF. In DNA form, the CDR3 reads TGTGCCAGCTCAAGGGACAGGGGAGGAATCACTGAAGCTTTCTTT.

CDR3 sequence (DNA): TGTGCCAGTAGTATAGAAGGGACTAGCACCGGGGAGCTGTTTTTT. Translation: CASSIEGTSTGELFF. The V call is TRBV19, the J call TRBJ2-2; 8 nucleotides agree with TRBD2. V was clipped by 0 bases and J by 4 bases; unmatched bases: 1. Germline V lookup: CDR1 LNHDA, CDR2 SQIVND (reference sequence). The CDR3 sequence is 15 residues long.

This clone occurred a few times. The gene calls are TRBV27 and TRBJ1-2; D possibly corresponds to TRBD1 (5 bases). Between the trimmed V and J ends, which lost 5 bases and 8 bases, there was a span of 21 bases. The V gene's germline CDR1 is MNHEY and CDR2 SMNVEV (reference sequence). This CDR3 is built from 15 residues. The CDR3 sequence: CASSASGRGFGGYTF. CDR3 DNA: TGTGCCAGCAGTGCCTCCGGACGGGGGTTCGGGGGCTACACCTTC.

CDR3 coding DNA: TGTGCCAGCAGCGTTGGTGCTACTACTGGGGCCAACGTCCTGACTTTC. Translated: CASSVGATTGANVLTF. This chain uses TRBV5-8 with TRBJ2-6; D is unclear. Germline loops: CDR1 SGHTS, CDR2 YDEGEE. The CDR3 consists of 16 residues. Trimming took off 4 bases at V and 2 bases at J, with 13 bases between the two ends.

The V call is TRBV5-8, the J call TRBJ1-5; perhaps TRBD1 as D (6 bases). The length of the CDR3 is 15 residues. The germline V and J ends were trimmed by 4 bases and 0 bases, with 11 bases remaining between them. Germline V gene sequence: CDR1 SGHTS, CDR2 YDEGEE. The CDR3 loop reads CASSQGQISNQPQHF. CDR3 in DNA: TGTGCCAGCAGCCAAGGACAGATTAGCAATCAGCCCCAGCATTTT.

V gene TRBV28 combines with J gene TRBJ1-1; possible D gene TRBD1, 5 bases. This CDR3 has 15 residues. Germline-derived CDR1 and CDR2 are MDHEN and SYDVKM. V was shortened by 2 bases and J by 1 base, with 11 bases between the two germline ends. CDR3 protein: CASSLPFGGNTEAFF. CDR3 coding DNA: TGTGCCAGCAGTTTACCCTTCGGGGGGAACACTGAAGCTTTCTTT.

The rearrangement uses TRBV5-1 and TRBJ2-1; possible D gene TRBD1, 6 bases. Germline assignment: CDR1 SGHRS and CDR2 YFSETQ. This CDR3 is built from 14 residues. The V gene lost 0 bases and the J gene lost 6 bases, with 10 bases spanning the gap. The DNA for the CDR3 is TGCGCCAGCAGCTTGGTGGGACAATCCAATGAGCAGTTCTTC. Protein product: CASSLVGQSNEQFF.

The chain recombines TRBV18 with TRBJ2-7, with a weak D call TRBD1 (6 bases). CDR3 length: 14 residues. The germline CDR1 and CDR2 sequences are KGHSH and LQKENI. The V and J ends lost 3 bases and 6 bases respectively, with 15 bases between them. CDR3 nucleotides: TGTGCCAGCTCACCGAACCAGGGGCACGGCGAGCAGTACTTC. This translates into CASSPNQGHGEQYF.

The chain has TRBV6-5 and TRBJ2-7; TRBD2 is a possible D gene (7 bases). V shed 2 bases and J shed 0 bases, with 14 bases lying between them. This CDR3 is 16 amino acids long. From germline, CDR1 is MNHEY and CDR2 SVGAGI. Here the CDR3 reads CASSYGGGTSSYEQYF. CDR3 in DNA: TGTGCCAGCAGTTACGGGGGGGGCACCTCCTCCTACGAGCAGTACTTC.

The rearrangement links TRBV5-6 to TRBJ1-3; D is uncertain. Deletions cut 1 base from V and 0 bases from J, with 5 bases between. Germline CDR1 SGHDT, CDR2 YYEEEE. The CDR3 runs to 14 residues. CDR3 amino acids: CASSLRSSGNTIYF. CDR3 DNA: TGTGCCAGCAGCTTGCGGAGCTCTGGAAACACCATATATTTT.

The chain carries TRBV18 and TRBJ2-1, with D possibly matching TRBD2 (6 bases). The CDR3 is 15 amino acids. With 2 bases removed from V and 0 bases from J, the gap between germline ends came to 8 bases. Germline values: CDR1 KGHSH, CDR2 LQKENI. The CDR3 DNA is TGTGCCAGCTCACCAATGGGGGGCTCCTACAATGAGCAGTTCTTC. This gives the protein CASSPMGGSYNEQFF.

This clone has a handful of counts. This chain connects TRBV28 to TRBJ1-2, with D possibly TRBD1 on 6 matching bases. V lost 2 bases and J 3 bases, leaving 7 bases between the germline ends. The germline CDR1 and CDR2 sequences are MDHEN and SYDVKM. The CDR3 sequence is 13 residues long. CDR3 in amino acids: CASSLTGHYGYTF. CDR3 nucleotides: TGTGCCAGCAGTTTAACAGGGCACTATGGCTACACCTTC.

The chain has TRBV2 and TRBJ2-2; D possibly corresponds to TRBD1 (5 bases). Trimming removed 6 bases from V and 1 base from J, with 6 bases in between. The CDR3 has 13 amino acids. The germline CDR1 and CDR2 sequences are SNHLY and FYNNEI. The CDR3 nucleotides are TGTGCCAGCAGAGGGGAGAACACCGGGGAGCTGTTTTTT. It specifies CASRGENTGELFF.

This clone was picked up a small number of times. Other DNA variants within this sample encode the same CDR3. V usage is TRBV7-3 and J usage is TRBJ2-3; 7 bases fit TRBD2. This CDR3 region has 14 residues. V lost 5 bases and J lost 3; bases outside the gene matches: 5. Germline-derived CDR1 and CDR2 are SGHTA and FQGTGA. The CDR3 DNA sequence: TGTGCCAGCAGCGCCGGGGGGATAACAGATACGCAGTATTTT. Its translation is CASSAGGITDTQYF.

The chain combines TRBV7-2 with TRBJ2-7; a possible D gene is TRBD1 (6 bases). The ends were cut back, 3 bases at V and 2 bases at J, with 14 bases in the middle. Germline V gene sequence: CDR1 SGHTA, CDR2 FQGNSA. This CDR3 region has 15 residues. The DNA for the CDR3 is TGTGCCAGCAGCTTGAGGGGACAACCTACCTACGAGCAGTACTTC. It is translated as CASSLRGQPTYEQYF.

This clone was detected only a few times. The CDR3 DNA follows: TGTGCCAGCAAGCAGGGACTAAACACTGAAGCTTTCTTT. Translation: CASKQGLNTEAFF. This chain connects TRBV2 to TRBJ1-1; D perhaps matches TRBD1 (5 bases). This CDR3 region has 13 residues. Trimming removed 7 bases at V and 2 bases at J, with 11 bases between. Germline V CDR1 and CDR2: SNHLY, FYNNEI.

The genes are TRBV30 and TRBJ2-7, with a possible D match to TRBD2 (5 bases). CDR1 is GTSNPN and CDR2 is SVGIG in the germline V gene (reference sequence). The CDR3 runs to 12 residues. V dropped 3 bases and J dropped 4 bases, with 10 bases sitting between them. This CDR3 is CAWSPTGYEQYF. The CDR3 nucleotides read TGTGCCTGGAGCCCGACGGGGTACGAGCAGTACTTC.

The chain uses TRBV19 and TRBJ1-3; TRBD1 matches at 7 bases. The CDR3 extends over 16 amino acids. CDR1 is LNHDA, CDR2 SQIVND, per germline (reference sequence). After removal of 10 bases from V and 3 bases from J, the junction contained 15 bases not matched to a gene. The CDR3 nucleotides are TGTGCCACCTCTCCGGGACAGTTACTTAGTGGAAACACCATATATTTT. Amino acid sequence: CATSPGQLLSGNTIYF.

A few counts support this clone. The chain employs TRBV6-5 and TRBJ1-1, with D perhaps TRBD1 (6 bases). V lost 3 bases, J lost 7 bases, and 12 bases lay in between. Germline V gene lookup returns CDR1 MNHEY and CDR2 SVGAGI. This CDR3 comprises 13 residues. CDR3 DNA: TGTGCCAGCAGTTATCAGGGGATTGGTGAAGCTTTCTTT. Amino acids: CASSYQGIGEAFF.

The rearrangement joins TRBV18 to TRBJ1-1; D gene ambiguous. V was clipped by 8 bases and J by 2 bases, with 15 bases between them. Germline CDR1 reads KGHSH; CDR2 reads LQKENI. This CDR3 comprises 14 residues. The CDR3 DNA sequence: TGTGCCAGCGAAAGGAGGGATTCTAACACTGAAGCTTTCTTT. This codes for CASERRDSNTEAFF.

The gene calls are TRBV29-1 and TRBJ2-1; TRBD2 matches 8 bases. This CDR3 is built from 15 residues. V dropped 7 bases and J dropped 0; count of bases not matched to a gene: 8. The germline V gene has CDR1 SQVTM and CDR2 ANQGSEA. CDR3: CSAPGLVGSYNEQFF. CDR3 DNA: TGCAGCGCCCCGGGACTAGTGGGCTCCTACAATGAGCAGTTCTTC.

CDR3 sequence: CASSLLAGGYGYTF. For the CDR3, the DNA is TGTGCCAGCAGTTTATTGGCAGGGGGCTATGGCTACACCTTC. This rearrangement joins TRBV27 to TRBJ1-2; 7 bases are a match to TRBD1. The V gene end was trimmed by 1 base and the J gene end by 4 bases; junction bases not matched to a gene: 3. This CDR3 region has 14 residues. Germline CDR1 reads MNHEY; CDR2 reads SMNVEV (reference sequence).

The genes are TRBV25-1 and TRBJ2-6; 7 bases agree with TRBD1. Looked up from germline, CDR1 is MGHDK and CDR2 is SYGVNS. The junction had 14 bases not matched to a gene; V was cut back by 6 bases and J by 6 bases. The CDR3 totals 17 residues. CDR3: CASSSLGQASKANVLTF. The CDR3 nucleotides read TGTGCCAGCAGCTCACTAGGACAGGCCAGTAAGGCCAACGTCCTGACTTTC.